The sequence of this TCR beta chain was determined in a study of blood T cells in healthy people across ages. Sample-barcoded 5' priming and a J-beta primer mix drove a second PCR of roughly 6 to 12 cycles. TCRdb re-derived calls from the 5' RACE reads in MiXCR, one entry per CDR3 protein. The sample yields hundreds of thousands of distinct CDR3 sequences, roughly 25% seen once. This CDR3 contains 17 residues. The V end lost 5 bases, the J end lost 0 bases, and 18 bases lay between the germline ends. This clonotype was detected many times. These data were also filed under a second study, of T cells of mothers and their children. That investigation notes: Reads obtained per mother exceeded 9 million TCR beta CDR3 reads, with approximately 3 million obtained per child.

Sequencing used blood. The receptor's source is a boy between 10 and 17 years old in good health. V is TRBV12-3 or TRBV12-4 and J is TRBJ2-3; D is unclear. The CDR3 DNA sequence: TGTGCCAGCAGTCCTGGATCGTGGCTTAATAGCACAGATACGCAGTATTTT. As protein: CASSPGSWLNSTDTQYF.